The 27 T cell receptor beta chains in this list originate from one sample, sequenced in a study of blood T cell repertoires in COVID-19. Measured with immunoSEQ multiplex PCR; TCRdb has only the in-frame clones, and not every one. The repertoire holds around 200,000 clones, roughly 86% seen once, with 10% in the top ten. Material for sequencing was PBMCs or T cells enriched from blood (not recorded which). Source of these receptors: a man aged 18 to 29 with acute COVID-19.

The chain is built from TRBV7-9 and TRBJ2-7; tentative D call: TRBD2 (7 bases). Trimming left V 0 bases short and J 6 bases short, with 12 bases between. CDR3 length equals 14 residues. From germline, CDR1 is SEHNR and CDR2 FQNEAQ (reference sequence). CDR3 nucleotide sequence: TGTGCCAGCAGCTTAGCGGGGGGGACAAGCGAGCAGTACTTC. This codes for CASSLAGGTSEQYF. Together with reference TRBV7-9 and TRBJ2-7, the CDR3 gives the full variable domain: DTGVSQNPRHKITKRGQNVTFRCDPISEHNRLYWYRQTLGQGPEFLTYFQNEAQLEKSRLLSDRFSAERPKGSFSTLEIQRTEQGDSAMYLCASSLAGGTSEQYFGPGTRLTVT.

The CDR3 DNA reads TGTGCCATCAGTGATCTACAGGCTGCGGCTTTCTTT. Amino acid sequence: CAISDLQAAAFF. This chain uses TRBV10-3 with TRBJ1-1; tentative D call: TRBD1 (5 bases). The length of the CDR3 is 12 residues. The germline gives CDR1 ENHRY, CDR2 SYGVKD. V was clipped by 3 bases and J by 11 bases, with 13 bases between them.

The J gene is TRBJ2-7, the V gene TRBV9, with TRBD1 matching 8 bases. The V segment lost 2 bases and the J segment 3 bases; nucleotides outside the gene matches: 4. This CDR3 region has 14 residues. The V gene's germline CDR1 is SGDLS and CDR2 YYNGEE. The CDR3 region has the DNA TGTGCCAGCAGCGTTTTCGGGACAGGCTACGAGCAGTACTTC. Its protein is CASSVFGTGYEQYF. The variable domain in full, with the rest retrieved from reference TRBV9 and TRBJ2-7, is DSGVTQTPKHLITATGQRVTLRCSPRSGDLSVYWYQQSLDQGLQFLIQYYNGEERAKGNILERFSAQQFPDLHSELNLSSLELGDSALYFCASSVFGTGYEQYFGPGTRLTVT.

This clone was counted a single time. The V call is TRBV11-1, the J call TRBJ2-2; 7 bases are shared with TRBD1. Germline-derived CDR1 and CDR2 are SGHAT and FQDESV (reference sequence). The V gene end was trimmed by 5 bases and the J gene end by 6 bases; junction bases not matched to a gene: 9. The CDR3 is 15 residues long. The chain's CDR3 is CASSPDRVGSGELFF. As DNA, the CDR3 is TGTGCCAGCAGCCCAGACAGGGTTGGGTCCGGGGAGCTGTTTTTT.

V gene TRBV4-2 combines with J gene TRBJ2-7; TRBD2 matches at 7 bases. The V segment lost 3 bases and the J segment 4 bases; nucleotides outside the gene matches: 24. Germline V lookup: CDR1 LGHNA, CDR2 YNFKEQ. This CDR3 spans 20 amino acids. CDR3 bases: TGTGCCAGCAGCCAGGTACGTTCGGAGCGGGAAACCCCAACGACTTACGAGCAGTACTTC. Encoded protein: CASSQVRSERETPTTYEQYF.

The gene calls are TRBV18 and TRBJ2-3; D is perhaps TRBD2 (5 bases). The CDR3 contains 13 residues. Germline CDR1 reads KGHSH; CDR2 reads LQKENI. Trimming stripped 5 bases from V and 2 bases from J, with 8 bases between. Here the CDR3 DNA reads TGTGCCAGCTCATCCGGGGTCACAGATACGCAGTATTTT. Translation: CASSSGVTDTQYF.

The chain links TRBV27 to TRBJ2-1; 7 nucleotides match TRBD2. The CDR3 covers 15 residues. Germline V gives CDR1 MNHEY, CDR2 SMNVEV (reference sequence). V lost 2 bases to trimming and J lost 5 bases; unmatched junction nucleotides: 6. This CDR3 is CASSLSGTNNNEQFF. CDR3 in DNA: TGTGCCAGCAGTTTAAGCGGGACGAACAACAATGAGCAGTTCTTC.

This rearrangement joins TRBV7-2 to TRBJ2-7, with TRBD2 matching over 9 bases. V lost 3 bases to trimming and J lost 4 bases; unmatched junction nucleotides: 7. Germline-derived CDR1 and CDR2 are SGHTA and FQGNSA. The CDR3 has 15 amino acids. CDR3 in amino acids: CASSFRREGPYEQYF. The CDR3 bases are TGTGCCAGCAGCTTCCGGCGGGAGGGCCCATACGAGCAGTACTTC.

The chain is built from TRBV6-5 and TRBJ2-1; no firm D call. Germline V lookup: CDR1 MNHEY, CDR2 SVGAGI. The CDR3 totals 15 residues. The ends were cut back, 2 bases at V and 0 bases at J, with 8 bases in the middle. CDR3: CASSYGSSSYNEQFF. CDR3 nucleotide sequence: TGTGCCAGCAGTTACGGGTCTAGCTCCTACAATGAGCAGTTCTTC.

The chain employs TRBV2 and TRBJ2-1, with 7 bases that match TRBD1. Germline CDR1 and CDR2: SNHLY and FYNNEI. The CDR3 loop spans 14 amino acids. V lost 6 bases, J lost 8 bases, and 10 bases stayed unmatched. The CDR3 DNA sequence: TGTGCCAGCAGGGCAGGGACAGCCAAGGATGAGCAGTTCTTC. Translated, it gives CASRAGTAKDEQFF.

The chain carries TRBV18 and TRBJ2-7, with a tentative D call TRBD2 (6 bases). Per germline, CDR1 KGHSH and CDR2 LQKENI. V lost 2 bases and J 2 bases, leaving 7 bases between the germline ends. This CDR3 has 13 amino acids. Written as DNA, the CDR3 is TGTGCCAGCTCACCAGGCGGGACCTACGAGCAGTACTTC. Translation: CASSPGGTYEQYF.

This clone was seen once. The rearrangement joins TRBV7-8 to TRBJ2-1, with a weak D call TRBD1 (5 bases). CDR1 SGHVS and CDR2 FQNEAQ come from the germline V gene. The ends were cut back, 6 bases at V and 6 bases at J, with 15 bases in the middle. CDR3 length: 14 amino acids. The CDR3 region is CASSLPGRANEQFF. Written as DNA, the CDR3 is TGTGCCAGCAGTTTACCCGGCAGGGCCAATGAGCAGTTCTTC. Complete variable domain (other parts from reference TRBV7-8 and TRBJ2-1): GAGVSQSPRYKVAKRGQDVALRCDPISGHVSLFWYQQALGQGPEFLTYFQNEAQLDKSGLPSDRFFAERPEGSVSTLKIQRTQQEDSAVYLCASSLPGRANEQFFGPGTRLTVL.

This clone was observed a handful of times. The chain carries TRBV6-4 and TRBJ1-1, with 9 bases aligning to TRBD1. The germline V gene encodes CDR1 MRHNA and CDR2 SNTAGT. The CDR3 sequence is 14 residues long. V dropped 6 bases and J dropped 4; count of bases not matched to a gene: 6. CDR3 nucleotide sequence: TGTGCCAGCAGATCGGGACAGGGCGGCACTGAAGCTTTCTTT. This gives the protein CASRSGQGGTEAFF.

CDR3 nucleotides: TGTGCCAGCAGTTACGGGGACAGGGGCCTCCACGAGCAGTACTTC. Translated: CASSYGDRGLHEQYF. The rearrangement links TRBV6-2 or TRBV6-3 to TRBJ2-7; 10 bases agree with TRBD1. The J segment lost 5 bases and the V segment lost 2 bases, leaving 6 bases of the junction unmatched. The CDR3 contains 15 residues. Germline-derived CDR1 and CDR2 are MNHEY and SVGEGT.

The chain joins TRBV4-2 to TRBJ1-2; no reliable D call. This CDR3 is 12 amino acids long. Trimming pared 0 bases from V and 3 bases from J, leaving 2 bases between. CDR1 and CDR2 from the germline V gene are LGHNA and YNFKEQ. The CDR3 here is CASSQDYYGYTF. The CDR3 nucleotides are TGTGCCAGCAGCCAAGACTACTATGGCTACACCTTC.

CDR3 sequence: CATSSPGGSGTPYEQYF. The CDR3 DNA reads TGTGCCACCAGCAGTCCCGGGGGTAGCGGGACCCCCTACGAGCAGTACTTC. The V gene is TRBV15, the J gene TRBJ2-7; TRBD2 agrees at 8 bases. Germline assignment: CDR1 LNHNV and CDR2 YYDKDF (reference sequence). The CDR3 is 17 amino acids. Losses at the gene ends were 3 bases for V and 2 bases for J; bases not matched to a gene: 12.

The chain combines TRBV6-2 or TRBV6-3 with TRBJ2-1; TRBD2 might be the D (6 bases). CDR1 is MNHEY and CDR2 is SVGEGT in the germline V gene. The CDR3 is 15 residues long. V gave up 2 bases and J gave up 6 bases, with 14 bases separating them. DNA of the CDR3: TGTGCCAGCAGTTACCCGGGAGTTGGTAGCAATGAGCAGTTCTTC. It translates to CASSYPGVGSNEQFF.

This sequence joins TRBV27 and TRBJ1-2, with no clear D. The CDR3 runs 14 residues. Trimming took off 3 bases at V and 8 bases at J, with 16 bases between the two ends. Germline loops: CDR1 MNHEY, CDR2 SMNVEV (reference sequence). The CDR3 reads CASSLNGRVSGYTF. The CDR3 region has the DNA TGTGCCAGCAGTTTGAACGGGAGGGTTTCGGGCTACACCTTC.

In this sample, this clone turned up once. The chain has TRBV5-1 and TRBJ2-5; 7 bases map to TRBD1. Per germline, CDR1 SGHRS and CDR2 YFSETQ. The CDR3 loop spans 16 amino acids. The junction had 6 bases not matched to a gene; V was cut back by 1 base and J by 0 bases. The CDR3 loop is CASSLIRRGYQETQYF. CDR3 bases: TGCGCCAGCAGCTTGATACGCAGGGGGTACCAAGAGACCCAGTACTTC.

A remark on this clone: A junction end diverges from the germline sequence, so it may reflect a read error. The J gene is TRBJ2-7, the V gene TRBV7-7, with 10 bases aligning to TRBD2. Germline CDR1 SSHAT, CDR2 FNYEAQ (reference sequence). The CDR3 runs to 16 residues. CDR3 loop: CASSRDEREGLREQYF. The CDR3 coding sequence is TGTGCTAGCAGCCGGGATGAGCGGGAGGGCCTTCGCGAGCAGTACTTC.

This chain connects TRBV11-2 to TRBJ2-1, with D possibly TRBD2 on 5 matching bases. The germline V gene encodes CDR1 SGHAT and CDR2 FQNNGV. This CDR3 is 14 amino acids long. The germline V and J ends were trimmed by 1 base and 7 bases, with 11 bases remaining between them. This CDR3 is CASSLGASRNEQFF. The CDR3 DNA is TGTGCCAGCAGCTTAGGCGCTAGCCGAAATGAGCAGTTCTTC. Based on the CDR3 plus reference TRBV11-2 and TRBJ2-1, the full variable domain is EAGVAQSPRYKIIEKRQSVAFWCNPISGHATLYWYQQILGQGPKLLIQFQNNGVVDDSQLPKDRFSAERLKGVDSTLKIQPAKLEDSAVYLCASSLGASRNEQFFGPGTRLTVL.

In this sample, this clone turned up a few times. The chain carries TRBV5-1 and TRBJ1-6, with TRBD1 as a possible D gene (5 bases). Per germline, CDR1 SGHRS and CDR2 YFSETQ. V was shortened by 2 bases and J by 5 bases, with 17 bases between the two germline ends. This CDR3 spans 17 amino acids. The CDR3 here is CASSFIFPGGDNSPLHF. In DNA, the CDR3 is TGCGCCAGCAGCTTCATATTCCCGGGAGGGGATAATTCACCCCTCCACTTT. The full variable domain, in which reference TRBV5-1 and TRBJ1-6 provide the parts outside the CDR3, is KAGVTQTPRYLIKTRGQQVTLSCSPISGHRSVSWYQQTPGQGLQFLFEYFSETQRNKGNFPGRFSGRQFSNSRSEMNVSTLELGDSALYLCASSFIFPGGDNSPLHFGNGTRLTVT.

This chain joins TRBV24-1 and TRBJ2-2; D is possibly TRBD2 (5 bases). Trimming cost V 2 bases and J 5 bases, with 8 bases left between them. The CDR3 consists of 14 residues. Germline V gene sequence: CDR1 KGHDR, CDR2 SFDVKD. For the CDR3, the DNA is TGTGCCACCAGTGATTGGAGAGGGACCGGGGAGCTGTTTTTT. This codes for CATSDWRGTGELFF.

The rearrangement links TRBV5-1 to TRBJ2-5; the D gene is possibly TRBD2 (6 bases). Trimming took off 5 bases at V and 2 bases at J, with 10 bases between the two ends. This CDR3 spans 13 amino acids. The germline gives CDR1 SGHRS, CDR2 YFSETQ. CDR3 region: CASSSGLQETQYF. The CDR3 region has the DNA TGCGCCAGCAGTTCGGGACTTCAAGAGACCCAGTACTTC.

The chain carries TRBV4-3 and TRBJ2-7; 7 positions match TRBD1. The J segment lost 0 bases and the V segment lost 6 bases, leaving 5 bases of the junction unmatched. The CDR3 spans 14 residues. Germline CDR1 reads LGHNA; CDR2 reads YSLEER. Here the CDR3 DNA reads TGCGCCAGCAGACCAGACAGGGCCTCCTACGAGCAGTACTTC. Amino acid sequence: CASRPDRASYEQYF.

V and J are TRBV5-4 and TRBJ2-3, with 7 bases matching TRBD1. Germline trimming cut 4 bases from V and 0 bases from J; bases unmatched to any gene: 5. The CDR3 length is 15 residues. The V gene's germline CDR1 is SGHNT and CDR2 YYREEE (reference sequence). The CDR3 is CASSTDRDSTDTQYF. The CDR3 nucleotides are TGTGCCAGCAGCACTGACAGGGATAGCACAGATACGCAGTATTTT.

This chain uses TRBV13 with TRBJ1-6, with D possibly matching TRBD1 (6 bases). The CDR3 totals 13 residues. Germline CDR1 and CDR2: PRHDT and FYEKMQ (reference sequence). Between the trimmed V and J ends, which lost 5 bases and 7 bases, there was a span of 9 bases. The CDR3 loop is CASSTTGNSPLHF. CDR3 DNA sequence: TGTGCCAGCAGCACAACAGGGAATTCACCCCTCCACTTT.